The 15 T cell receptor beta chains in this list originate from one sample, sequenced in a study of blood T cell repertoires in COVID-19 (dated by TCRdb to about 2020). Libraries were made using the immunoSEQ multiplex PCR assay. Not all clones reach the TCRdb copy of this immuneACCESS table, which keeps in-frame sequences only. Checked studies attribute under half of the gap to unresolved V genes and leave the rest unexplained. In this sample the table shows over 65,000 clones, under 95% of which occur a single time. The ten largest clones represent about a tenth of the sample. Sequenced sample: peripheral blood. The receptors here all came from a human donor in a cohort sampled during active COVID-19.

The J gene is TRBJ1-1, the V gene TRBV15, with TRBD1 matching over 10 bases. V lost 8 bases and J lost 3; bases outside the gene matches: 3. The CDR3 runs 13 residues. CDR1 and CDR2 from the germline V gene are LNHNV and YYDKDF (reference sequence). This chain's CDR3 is CATWTGGYTEAFF. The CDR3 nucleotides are TGTGCCACCTGGACAGGGGGATACACTGAAGCTTTCTTT.

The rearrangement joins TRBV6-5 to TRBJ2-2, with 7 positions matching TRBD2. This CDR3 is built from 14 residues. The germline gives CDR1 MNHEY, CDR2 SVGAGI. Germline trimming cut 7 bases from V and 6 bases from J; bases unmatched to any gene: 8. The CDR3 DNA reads TGTGCCAGCACCTTCCAGCGGGGCCCCGGGGAGCTGTTTTTT. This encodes CASTFQRGPGELFF.

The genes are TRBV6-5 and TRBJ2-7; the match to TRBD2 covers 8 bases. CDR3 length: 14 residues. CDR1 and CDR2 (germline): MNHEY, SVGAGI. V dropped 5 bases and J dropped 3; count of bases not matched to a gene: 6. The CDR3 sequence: CASSITSGSYEQYF. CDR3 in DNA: TGTGCCAGCAGTATAACTAGCGGAAGCTACGAGCAGTACTTC.

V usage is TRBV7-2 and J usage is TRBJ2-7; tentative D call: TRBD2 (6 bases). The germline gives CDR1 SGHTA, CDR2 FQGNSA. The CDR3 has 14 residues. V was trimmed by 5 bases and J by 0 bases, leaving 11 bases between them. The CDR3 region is CASSPLSGSYEQYF. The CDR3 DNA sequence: TGTGCCAGCAGCCCGCTTAGCGGCTCCTACGAGCAGTACTTC.

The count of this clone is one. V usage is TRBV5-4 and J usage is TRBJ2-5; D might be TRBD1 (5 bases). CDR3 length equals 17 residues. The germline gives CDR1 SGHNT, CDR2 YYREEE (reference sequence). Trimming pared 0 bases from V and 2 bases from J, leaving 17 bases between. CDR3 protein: CASSLEGVLGLQETQYF. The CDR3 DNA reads TGTGCCAGCAGCTTGGAAGGGGTGCTGGGTCTTCAAGAGACCCAGTACTTC.

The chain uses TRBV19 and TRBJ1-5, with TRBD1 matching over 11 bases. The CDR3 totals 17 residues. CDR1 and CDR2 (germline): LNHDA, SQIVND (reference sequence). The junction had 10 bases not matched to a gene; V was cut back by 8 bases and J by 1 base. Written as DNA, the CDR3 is TGTGCCAGTCGTCCCGGGACAGGGGGAAGGAGCAATCAGCCCCAGCATTTT. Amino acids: CASRPGTGGRSNQPQHF.

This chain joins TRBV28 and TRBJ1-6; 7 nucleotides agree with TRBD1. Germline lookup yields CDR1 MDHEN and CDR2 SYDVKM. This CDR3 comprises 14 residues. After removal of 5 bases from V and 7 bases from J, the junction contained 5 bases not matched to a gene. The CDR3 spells CASSLRQGNSPLHF. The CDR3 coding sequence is TGTGCCAGCAGTCTCCGACAGGGAAATTCACCCCTCCACTTT.

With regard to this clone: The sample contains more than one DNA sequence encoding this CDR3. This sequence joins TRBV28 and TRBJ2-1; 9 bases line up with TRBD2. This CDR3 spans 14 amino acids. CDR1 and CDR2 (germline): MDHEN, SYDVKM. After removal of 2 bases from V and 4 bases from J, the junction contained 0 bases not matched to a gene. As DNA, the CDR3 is TGTGCCAGCAGTTTACTAGCGGGATACAATGAGCAGTTCTTC. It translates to CASSLLAGYNEQFF.

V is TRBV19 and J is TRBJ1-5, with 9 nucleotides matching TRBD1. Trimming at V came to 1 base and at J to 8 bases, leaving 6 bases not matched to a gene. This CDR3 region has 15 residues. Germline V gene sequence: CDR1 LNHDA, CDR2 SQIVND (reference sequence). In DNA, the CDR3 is TGTGCCAGTAGTATAGCCGGGACAGGGTGGAAGCCCCAGCATTTT. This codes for CASSIAGTGWKPQHF. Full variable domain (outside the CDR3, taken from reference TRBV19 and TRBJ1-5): DGGITQSPKYLFRKEGQNVTLSCEQNLNHDAMYWYRQDPGQGLRLIYYSQIVNDFQKGDIAEGYSVSREKKESFPLTVTSAQKNPTAFYLCASSIAGTGWKPQHFGDGTRLSIL.

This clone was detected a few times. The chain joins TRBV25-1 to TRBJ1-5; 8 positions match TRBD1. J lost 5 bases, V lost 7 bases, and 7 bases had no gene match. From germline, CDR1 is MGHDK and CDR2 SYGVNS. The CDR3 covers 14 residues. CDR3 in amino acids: CASKGDRKDQPQHF. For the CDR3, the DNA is TGTGCCAGCAAAGGGGACAGGAAAGATCAGCCCCAGCATTTT.

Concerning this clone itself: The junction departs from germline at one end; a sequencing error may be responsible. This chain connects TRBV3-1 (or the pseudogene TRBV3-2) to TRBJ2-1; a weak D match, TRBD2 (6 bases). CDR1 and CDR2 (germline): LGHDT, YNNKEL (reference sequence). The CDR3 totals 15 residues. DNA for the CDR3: TGTGCCAGCAGCCAAGAAAATAGCCTAGCGAAACTCCTGGTCTTC. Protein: CASSQENSLAKLLVF.

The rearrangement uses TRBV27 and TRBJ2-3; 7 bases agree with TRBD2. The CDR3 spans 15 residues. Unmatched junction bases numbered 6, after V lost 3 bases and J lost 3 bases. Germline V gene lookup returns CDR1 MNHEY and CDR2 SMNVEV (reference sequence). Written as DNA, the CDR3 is TGTGCCAGCAGTTTTGCGGGAGATGGGACAGATACGCAGTATTTT. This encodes CASSFAGDGTDTQYF.

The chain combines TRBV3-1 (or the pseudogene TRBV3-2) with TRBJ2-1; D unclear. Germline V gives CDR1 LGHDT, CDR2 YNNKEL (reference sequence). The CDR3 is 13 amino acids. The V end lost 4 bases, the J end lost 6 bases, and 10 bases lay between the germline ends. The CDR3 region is CASSPGTVNEQFF. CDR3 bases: TGTGCCAGCAGCCCAGGCACAGTCAATGAGCAGTTCTTC.

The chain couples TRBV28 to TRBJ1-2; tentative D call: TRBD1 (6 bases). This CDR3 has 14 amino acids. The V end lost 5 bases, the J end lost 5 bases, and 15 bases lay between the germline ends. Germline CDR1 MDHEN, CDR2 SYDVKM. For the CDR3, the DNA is TGTGCCAGCAGTACCATGGACAGTCAATATGGCTACACCTTC. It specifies CASSTMDSQYGYTF.

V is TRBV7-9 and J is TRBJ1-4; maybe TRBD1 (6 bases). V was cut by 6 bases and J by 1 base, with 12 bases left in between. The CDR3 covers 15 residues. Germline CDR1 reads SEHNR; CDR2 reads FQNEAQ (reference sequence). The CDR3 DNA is TGTGCCAGCAGTGAGATCAGGGGAACTAATGAAAAACTGTTTTTT. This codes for CASSEIRGTNEKLFF.